The 13 T cell receptor beta chains below come from one sample, sequenced in a study of cytomegalovirus exposure and HLA in healthy donors. TCRdb's copy holds only in-frame clones and misses some; the assay was immunoSEQ multiplex PCR. The sample has about 130,000 clones, about 94% seen once. Sequencing was done on a sample of PBMCs. The receptor set was obtained from a woman younger than 30 in good health and CMV-seronegative.

In this sample, this clone turned up once. The chain carries TRBV6-5 and TRBJ2-1; TRBD2 is a possible D gene (6 bases). V was trimmed by 0 bases and J by 2 bases, leaving 8 bases between them. This CDR3 has 15 amino acids. Germline V gives CDR1 MNHEY, CDR2 SVGAGI. In nucleotides, the CDR3 is TGTGCCAGCAGTTACTCGACTAGTGCCTACAATGAGCAGTTCTTC. It encodes CASSYSTSAYNEQFF.

This chain uses TRBV5-1 with TRBJ2-1; 8 bases map to TRBD2. CDR3 length: 15 amino acids. V lost 6 bases, J lost 7 bases, and 12 bases stayed unmatched. The germline V gene has CDR1 SGHRS and CDR2 YFSETQ. CDR3 DNA: TGCGCCAGCACTGTGAGCGGGAGTTCCCTAAATGAGCAGTTCTTC. The encoded protein is CASTVSGSSLNEQFF.

This chain connects TRBV29-1 to TRBJ1-4; no clear D gene. This CDR3 has 12 amino acids. Germline assignment: CDR1 SQVTM and CDR2 ANQGSEA. The V gene lost 2 bases and the J gene lost 5 bases, with 6 bases spanning the gap. This chain's CDR3 is CSVEPVNEKLFF. The CDR3 DNA reads as TGCAGCGTTGAACCGGTGAATGAAAAACTGTTTTTT.

V usage is TRBV6-6 and J usage is TRBJ2-1; TRBD2 matches 10 bases. CDR1 MNHNY and CDR2 SVGAGI come from the germline V gene (reference sequence). The ends lost 7 bases at V and 3 bases at J; junction bases unmatched: 3. This CDR3 is 14 amino acids long. CDR3 sequence (DNA): TGTGCCAGCAACGTAGCGGGAGGCTACAATGAGCAGTTCTTC. Amino acids: CASNVAGGYNEQFF.

This clone was seen more than once but under ten times. The chain has TRBV6-6 and TRBJ2-7; D perhaps matches TRBD1 (5 bases). Germline assignment: CDR1 MNHNY and CDR2 SVGAGI (reference sequence). V was trimmed by 6 bases and J by 3 bases, leaving 12 bases between them. The CDR3 sequence is 13 residues long. Here the CDR3 DNA reads TGTGCCAGCAGAACATCCGACAGCTACGAGCAGTACTTC. Translation: CASRTSDSYEQYF.

CDR3 amino acids: CASSQVFRGGAANEQFF. Here the CDR3 DNA reads TGCGCCAGCAGCCAAGTTTTCCGCGGGGGGGCGGCCAATGAGCAGTTCTTC. The rearrangement uses TRBV4-1 and TRBJ2-1; 9 bases are a match to TRBD2. This CDR3 spans 17 amino acids. CDR1 is MGHRA, CDR2 YSYEKL, per germline. J gave up 6 bases and V 1 base, and 10 bases lay outside the gene matches.

V is TRBV9 and J is TRBJ1-5; the D gene is possibly TRBD1 (5 bases). The CDR3 is made up of 14 amino acids. CDR1 is SGDLS and CDR2 is YYNGEE in the germline V gene. The V end lost 0 bases, the J end lost 2 bases, and 6 bases lay between the germline ends. CDR3 coding DNA: TGTGCCAGCAGCGTAGAAGGGGGCAATCAGCCCCAGCATTTT. This sequence encodes CASSVEGGNQPQHF.

Only one count was recorded for this clone. This chain links TRBV14 with TRBJ2-1; no clear D gene. V was cut by 1 base and J by 4 bases, with 14 bases left in between. Germline CDR1 and CDR2: SGHDN and FVKESK. The CDR3 covers 16 residues. The CDR3 sequence is CASSQVNGFPYNEQFF. The CDR3 nucleotides are TGTGCCAGCAGCCAAGTCAATGGCTTCCCGTACAATGAGCAGTTCTTC.

The chain has TRBV7-8 and TRBJ2-3, with 8 bases identical to TRBD1. Germline CDR1 reads SGHVS; CDR2 reads FQNEAQ. V was clipped by 1 base and J by 4 bases; unmatched bases: 7. This CDR3 contains 16 residues. CDR3 nucleotide sequence: TGTGCCAGCAGCTTAGGCCCAGGGGGCGCCTCAGATACGCAGTATTTT. This sequence encodes CASSLGPGGASDTQYF. Supplemented by reference TRBV7-8 and TRBJ2-3, the full variable domain reads GAGVSQSPRYKVAKRGQDVALRCDPISGHVSLFWYQQALGQGPEFLTYFQNEAQLDKSGLPSDRFFAERPEGSVSTLKIQRTQQEDSAVYLCASSLGPGGASDTQYFGPGTRLTVL.

The rearrangement uses TRBV2 and TRBJ2-3; maybe TRBD1 (6 bases). CDR3 size: 15 residues. Germline V gene sequence: CDR1 SNHLY, CDR2 FYNNEI. Trimming left V 3 bases short and J 0 bases short, with 10 bases between. The CDR3 is CASSEQGPSTDTQYF. CDR3 DNA: TGTGCCAGCAGTGAGCAGGGGCCAAGCACAGATACGCAGTATTTT.

The V and J genes are TRBV27 and TRBJ1-5, with a tentative D call TRBD1 (5 bases). This CDR3 comprises 14 residues. Trimming cost V 2 bases and J 3 bases, with 8 bases left between them. Germline V lookup: CDR1 MNHEY, CDR2 SMNVEV (reference sequence). The CDR3 loop is CASSLGGVNQPQHF. The CDR3 DNA follows: TGTGCCAGCAGTTTAGGGGGGGTCAATCAGCCCCAGCATTTT.

The chain recombines TRBV9 with TRBJ2-5, with D possibly matching TRBD2 (6 bases). Trimming removed 0 bases at V and 4 bases at J, with 13 bases between. Germline-derived CDR1 and CDR2 are SGDLS and YYNGEE. CDR3 length: 15 amino acids. CDR3 DNA sequence: TGTGCCAGCAGCGTAGCGCGGGACTTTTCAGAGACCCAGTACTTC. It yields the protein CASSVARDFSETQYF.

This rearrangement joins TRBV6-5 to TRBJ1-2; 8 bases line up with TRBD1. The CDR3 has 13 amino acids. Germline values: CDR1 MNHEY, CDR2 SVGAGI. Trimming at V came to 5 bases and at J to 7 bases, leaving 6 bases not matched to a gene. The CDR3 protein is CASSPQGAAGYTF. CDR3 coding DNA: TGTGCCAGCAGTCCGCAGGGGGCAGCTGGCTACACCTTC.